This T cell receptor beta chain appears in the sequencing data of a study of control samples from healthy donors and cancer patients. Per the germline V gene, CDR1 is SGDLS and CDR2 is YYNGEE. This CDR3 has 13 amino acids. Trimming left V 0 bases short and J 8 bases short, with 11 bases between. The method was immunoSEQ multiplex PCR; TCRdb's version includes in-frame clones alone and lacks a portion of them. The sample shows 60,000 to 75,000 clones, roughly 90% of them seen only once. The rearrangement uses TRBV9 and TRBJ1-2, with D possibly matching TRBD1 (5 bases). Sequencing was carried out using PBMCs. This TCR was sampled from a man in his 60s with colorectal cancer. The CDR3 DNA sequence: TGTGCCAGCAGCGTAGCGTCAGGGAAGGGCTACACCTTC. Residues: CASSVASGKGYTF.